The 28 T cell receptor beta chains given below trace back to one sample, sequenced in a study of Ad26.COV2.S vaccination and SARS-CoV-2 variants (dated by TCRdb to about 2021). To prepare the library, the immunoSEQ multiplex PCR assay was applied. TCRdb took this table from immuneACCESS and kept in-frame rearrangements with V and J called. Such tables lack part of the clones; where checked against another copy, unresolved V genes explain under half of the gap, and the rest is unexplained. This sample holds fewer than 400,000 clones; 86% were observed only once. The leading ten clones occupy more than 1.5% of the sample. The intended sense of this specimen's treatment or condition label: 15 to 20 received Ad26.COV2.S at low or high dose, single or two shots; 5 received placebo; per-sample allocation not given. Repertoires of vaccine and placebo recipients were sequenced from samples collected on day 63 after the first injection.

The sequences come from peripheral blood, collected in a trial of Ad26.COV2.S vaccine versus placebo. The receptors shown here come from a person between 18 and 60 years old who received the Ad26.COV2.S COVID-19 vaccine or a placebo.

This chain uses TRBV5-1 with TRBJ2-2, with D possibly being TRBD1 or TRBD2 (6 bases each). V shed 4 bases and J shed 9 bases, with 16 bases lying between them. Per germline, CDR1 SGHRS and CDR2 YFSETQ. The CDR3 runs 14 residues. This chain's CDR3 is CASSKGGEARELFF. The CDR3 nucleotides read TGCGCCAGCAGCAAGGGGGGCGAGGCGAGGGAGCTGTTTTTT.

In this sample, this clone turned up once. The chain combines TRBV5-6 with TRBJ1-2, with D unresolved. This CDR3 is built from 16 residues. CDR1 is SGHDT and CDR2 is YYEEEE in the germline V gene. V lost 4 bases and J lost 5, with 21 bases in between. The CDR3 DNA reads TGTGCCAGCAGCGCCTCGGATCCGAGGCAGGAGTATGGCTACACCTTC. Translated: CASSASDPRQEYGYTF.

This chain uses TRBV15 with TRBJ2-3; TRBD2 agrees at 13 bases. CDR3 size: 19 residues. Germline V gives CDR1 LNHNV, CDR2 YYDKDF (reference sequence). V shed 1 base, J shed 1 base, and the junction held 8 bases outside the gene matches. In DNA, the CDR3 is TGTGCCACCAGCAGAGCACGTCCCGGGACTAGCGGGGGCACAGATACGCAGTATTTT. Translating it yields CATSRARPGTSGGTDTQYF.

The rearrangement uses TRBV3-1 (or the pseudogene TRBV3-2) and TRBJ2-7, with a weak D call TRBD1 (6 bases). Germline V gives CDR1 LGHDT, CDR2 YNNKEL (reference sequence). With 2 bases removed from V and 6 bases from J, the gap between germline ends came to 29 bases. The CDR3 extends over 19 amino acids. CDR3 bases: TGTGCCAGCAGCCAAAAGAGGGAAAGGGCCACAGGGACGATAACCGAGCAGTACTTC. Its translation is CASSQKRERATGTITEQYF.

This chain joins TRBV9 and TRBJ1-5; TRBD1 matches at 8 bases. CDR1 and CDR2 from the germline V gene are SGDLS and YYNGEE. This CDR3 contains 14 residues. V lost 7 bases to trimming and J lost 0 bases; unmatched junction nucleotides: 3. CDR3 protein: CASGQGASNQPQHF. The CDR3 nucleotides read TGTGCCAGCGGACAGGGAGCTAGCAATCAGCCCCAGCATTTT.

The DNA of the CDR3 is TGTGCCAGCAGCTTGGCTAGCGGGGGGTACAATGAGCAGTTCTTC. This gives the protein CASSLASGGYNEQFF. The V call is TRBV5-4, the J call TRBJ2-1, with 11 bases matching TRBD2. Trimming cost V 0 bases and J 4 bases; bases outside gene matches: 0. The CDR3 consists of 15 residues. Per germline, CDR1 SGHNT and CDR2 YYREEE (reference sequence).

This clone was observed a single time. This chain connects TRBV2 to TRBJ1-2; D gene ambiguous. Looked up from germline, CDR1 is SNHLY and CDR2 is FYNNEI. V lost 7 bases, J lost 1 base, and 13 bases lay in between. The CDR3 sequence is 14 residues long. DNA for the CDR3: TGTGCCAGCAAGGAAGCAGTTGGTAACTATGGCTACACCTTC. Amino acid sequence: CASKEAVGNYGYTF.

This clone was recorded a few times. This chain uses TRBV6-5 with TRBJ2-1, with no clear D. The V end was cut by 0 bases, the J end by 3 bases, with 3 bases between. Germline V gene data show CDR1 as MNHEY and CDR2 as SVGAGI. The CDR3 spans 13 residues. The chain's CDR3 is CASSYSHYNEQFF. The DNA of the CDR3 is TGTGCCAGCAGTTACTCCCACTACAATGAGCAGTTCTTC.

J is TRBJ2-2 and V is TRBV5-6; a possible D gene is TRBD2 (5 bases). Germline lookup yields CDR1 SGHDT and CDR2 YYEEEE. The germline V and J ends were trimmed by 6 bases and 1 base, with 16 bases remaining between them. CDR3 length: 16 residues. The chain's CDR3 is CASTIGLALNTGELFF. CDR3 nucleotides: TGTGCCAGCACCATAGGGCTAGCCCTGAACACCGGGGAGCTGTTTTTT.

V gene TRBV5-1 combines with J gene TRBJ1-2; perhaps TRBD1 as D (5 bases). This CDR3 is 15 amino acids long. CDR1 and CDR2 from the germline V gene are SGHRS and YFSETQ. V lost 0 bases to trimming and J lost 3 bases, with 12 bases between them. The CDR3 DNA follows: TGCGCCAGCAGCTTGGTTGGAGGGACGGACTATGGCTACACCTTC. Its protein product is CASSLVGGTDYGYTF.

This clone was counted once. The V gene is TRBV11-2, the J gene TRBJ2-5; D possibly corresponds to TRBD2 (5 bases). From germline, CDR1 is SGHAT and CDR2 FQNNGV. Trimming took 4 bases from V and 1 from J, leaving 16 bases between them. The CDR3 contains 16 residues. CDR3 in amino acids: CASSYLAGGIQETQYF. The CDR3 bases are TGTGCCAGCAGCTACCTGGCAGGAGGTATCCAAGAGACCCAGTACTTC.

This clone was counted between two and nine times. The chain carries TRBV6-6 and TRBJ2-7; either TRBD1 or TRBD2 may fit D (5 bases each). Germline V gene lookup returns CDR1 MNHNY and CDR2 SVGAGI (reference sequence). The germline V and J ends were trimmed by 6 bases and 4 bases, with 10 bases remaining between them. This CDR3 has 12 amino acids. DNA for the CDR3: TGTGCCAGCAGCAGGGAGCCATACGAGCAGTACTTC. Amino acids: CASSREPYEQYF.

This clone was seen only once. The chain joins TRBV3-1 (or the pseudogene TRBV3-2) to TRBJ1-2, with D maybe TRBD1 (5 bases). Looked up from germline, CDR1 is LGHDT and CDR2 is YNNKEL (reference sequence). The V end was cut by 8 bases, the J end by 3 bases, with 13 bases between. This CDR3 is 13 amino acids long. This CDR3 reads CASGSGWDYGYTF. In DNA, the CDR3 is TGTGCCAGCGGTTCAGGGTGGGACTATGGCTACACCTTC.

The chain recombines TRBV27 with TRBJ2-7; no reliable D call. Germline CDR1 MNHEY, CDR2 SMNVEV (reference sequence). Trimming pared 3 bases from V and 2 bases from J, leaving 11 bases between. CDR3 length equals 14 residues. CDR3 in amino acids: CASSFDGGAYEQYF. The CDR3 DNA is TGTGCCAGCAGTTTTGATGGCGGCGCCTACGAGCAGTACTTC.

This chain uses TRBV6-5 with TRBJ1-3, with TRBD1 as a possible D gene (5 bases). Germline V gene lookup returns CDR1 MNHEY and CDR2 SVGAGI. The CDR3 loop spans 15 amino acids. V was cut by 0 bases and J by 4 bases, with 10 bases left in between. The CDR3 nucleotides are TGTGCCAGCAGTTACTCCGCCAGGGCGGGAAACACCATATATTTT. Translated: CASSYSARAGNTIYF.

The chain recombines TRBV6-5 with TRBJ1-1, with 8 bases aligning to TRBD1. The CDR3 runs to 14 residues. The junction had 4 bases not matched to a gene; V was cut back by 3 bases and J by 4 bases. In germline, CDR1 is MNHEY, CDR2 SVGAGI. CDR3 coding DNA: TGTGCCAGCAGTTATAGCGGACAGGGCACTGAAGCTTTCTTT. The encoded protein is CASSYSGQGTEAFF.

The rearrangement joins TRBV6-5 to TRBJ2-7, with D perhaps TRBD2 (5 bases). The ends were cut back, 4 bases at V and 2 bases at J, with 15 bases in the middle. CDR3 length: 15 amino acids. In germline, CDR1 is MNHEY, CDR2 SVGAGI. The CDR3 is CASSSTEGATYEQYF. CDR3 DNA: TGTGCCAGCAGTTCCACAGAGGGCGCCACCTACGAGCAGTACTTC.

The DNA for the CDR3 is TGTGCCAGCAGCTCCACACGGGCAGATACGCAGTATTTT. This sequence encodes CASSSTRADTQYF. The rearrangement uses TRBV11-2 and TRBJ2-3; D unclear. The CDR3 runs to 13 residues. V shed 4 bases and J shed 4 bases, with 9 bases lying between them. Germline V gene data show CDR1 as SGHAT and CDR2 as FQNNGV.

This chain links TRBV19 with TRBJ1-4; the D gene is possibly TRBD1 (6 bases). With 7 bases removed from V and 5 bases from J, the gap between germline ends came to 11 bases. In germline, CDR1 is LNHDA, CDR2 SQIVND (reference sequence). The CDR3 covers 13 residues. The CDR3 DNA follows: TGTGCCAGTAAGGCAGGGACAAATGAAAAACTGTTTTTT. This encodes CASKAGTNEKLFF. The complete variable domain, with remaining parts taken from reference TRBV19 and TRBJ1-4, reads DGGITQSPKYLFRKEGQNVTLSCEQNLNHDAMYWYRQDPGQGLRLIYYSQIVNDFQKGDIAEGYSVSREKKESFPLTVTSAQKNPTAFYLCASKAGTNEKLFFGSGTQLSVL.

This clone was found once. This chain connects TRBV19 to TRBJ2-1, with a weak D call TRBD2 (5 bases). The ends were cut back, 6 bases at V and 4 bases at J, with 16 bases in the middle. The CDR3 covers 15 residues. CDR1 is LNHDA, CDR2 SQIVND, per germline (reference sequence). The CDR3 DNA follows: TGTGCCAGTAGCGACGGGGTGACACAATACAATGAGCAGTTCTTC. It specifies CASSDGVTQYNEQFF. Full variable domain (remainder filled in from reference TRBV19 and TRBJ2-1): DGGITQSPKYLFRKEGQNVTLSCEQNLNHDAMYWYRQDPGQGLRLIYYSQIVNDFQKGDIAEGYSVSREKKESFPLTVTSAQKNPTAFYLCASSDGVTQYNEQFFGPGTRLTVL.

This clone was detected only a few times. The rearrangement links TRBV5-4 to TRBJ1-6, with TRBD1 identical over 7 bases. CDR3 length: 15 amino acids. Per the germline V gene, CDR1 is SGHNT and CDR2 is YYREEE (reference sequence). The trim removed 6 bases at V and 5 bases at J, leaving 8 bases unmatched. CDR3 in amino acids: CASTAAGQHNSPLHF. CDR3 DNA sequence: TGTGCCAGCACCGCCGCGGGACAGCATAATTCACCCCTCCACTTT.

CDR3 sequence reads: CASSPGPGAGSYGYTF. The CDR3 nucleotides are TGTGCCAGCAGCCCAGGTCCGGGGGCTGGATCATATGGCTACACCTTC. The chain has TRBV7-6 and TRBJ1-2; weak D call: TRBD1 (6 bases). CDR3 size: 16 residues. The ends were cut back, 5 bases at V and 5 bases at J, with 21 bases in the middle. Germline V gene data show CDR1 as SGHVS and CDR2 as FNYEAQ.

The V gene is TRBV5-4, the J gene TRBJ1-3; a possible D gene is TRBD1 (5 bases). With 4 bases removed from V and 1 base from J, the gap between germline ends came to 12 bases. The CDR3 loop spans 15 amino acids. The germline V gene encodes CDR1 SGHNT and CDR2 YYREEE (reference sequence). The CDR3: CASSRGGSSGNTIYF. In nucleotides, the CDR3 is TGTGCCAGCAGCCGGGGGGGGTCGTCTGGAAACACCATATATTTT.

The rearrangement uses TRBV5-1 and TRBJ2-2; D is uncertain. Between the trimmed V and J ends, which lost 7 bases and 0 bases, there was a span of 10 bases. This CDR3 is 14 amino acids long. CDR1 and CDR2 (germline): SGHRS, YFSETQ. The CDR3 reads CASVRQPNTGELFF. The CDR3 DNA reads TGCGCCAGCGTGAGGCAGCCGAACACCGGGGAGCTGTTTTTT.

V gene TRBV7-2 combines with J gene TRBJ1-1, with 8 bases identical to TRBD1. In germline, CDR1 is SGHTA, CDR2 FQGNSA. Unmatched junction bases numbered 10, after V lost 5 bases and J lost 2 bases. This CDR3 spans 16 amino acids. CDR3 residues: CASSPRTGWLNTEAFF. The CDR3 DNA reads as TGTGCCAGCAGCCCCAGGACAGGGTGGCTTAACACTGAAGCTTTCTTT.

The chain recombines TRBV4-3 with TRBJ2-7, with 7 bases fitting TRBD2. The V gene end was trimmed by 1 base and the J gene end by 5 bases; junction bases not matched to a gene: 2. This CDR3 region has 13 residues. CDR1 and CDR2 (germline): LGHNA, YSLEER. CDR3 sequence: CASSQAGRDEQYF. Here the CDR3 DNA reads TGCGCCAGCAGCCAAGCAGGGAGGGACGAGCAGTACTTC.

The chain is built from TRBV5-5 and TRBJ2-3; TRBD2 agrees at 7 bases. The junction had 2 bases not matched to a gene; V was cut back by 1 base and J by 0 bases. Germline assignment: CDR1 SGHKS and CDR2 YYEKEE (reference sequence). The CDR3 is 15 amino acids. CDR3 amino acids: CASSLSGTSTDTQYF. The CDR3 coding sequence is TGTGCCAGCAGCTTGAGCGGGACTAGCACAGATACGCAGTATTTT.

The chain links TRBV5-6 to TRBJ2-1; 7 bases match TRBD1. The germline gives CDR1 SGHDT, CDR2 YYEEEE. The CDR3 has 13 amino acids. The ends lost 4 bases at V and 14 bases at J; junction bases unmatched: 12. This chain's CDR3 is CASSPGTVTPKFF. The CDR3 bases are TGTGCCAGCAGCCCCGGGACAGTGACCCCCAAGTTCTTC.